This passage covers 3 T cell receptor beta chains from one sample sequenced in a study of preoperative IRX-2 immunotherapy in early breast cancer. Treatment here: preoperative locoregional IRX-2 cytokine immunotherapy. Generated by immunoSEQ multiplex PCR, the TCRdb table keeps only in-frame clones and is missing some. The sample consists of approximately 100,000 clones, 75% to 90% of them appearing once. This specimen was tumor tissue, taken after IRX-2 immunotherapy. The receptors here all came from a human donor with breast cancer.

The rearrangement links TRBV6-8 to TRBJ2-1; D possibly uses TRBD1 or TRBD2 (5 bases each). The CDR3 length is 17 residues. The V and J ends lost 6 bases and 0 bases respectively, with 18 bases between them. Per germline, CDR1 MNHGY and CDR2 SAAAGT. CDR3: CASRPQPSGTSYNEQFF. The CDR3 DNA is TGTGCCAGCAGGCCCCAACCTTCGGGGACCTCCTACAATGAGCAGTTCTTC.

On this clone itself: Mismatch with germline at one junction end may stem from a read error. CDR3 sequence reads: CTSSSRDRGGEQYF. In DNA form, the CDR3 reads TGCACCAGCAGTAGCCGGGACAGGGGAGGCGAGCAGTACTTC. This chain links TRBV10-2 with TRBJ2-7; 10 bases map to TRBD1. Germline V gives CDR1 WSHSY, CDR2 SAAADI. The CDR3 extends over 14 amino acids.

The rearrangement links TRBV23-1 to TRBJ1-2; possibly TRBD1 for D (5 bases). TRBV23-1 is an ORF, and what it does is uncertain. Trimming removed 4 bases at V and 4 bases at J, with 13 bases between. There are 14 residues in the CDR3. CDR3 sequence: CASSPPRVFYGYTF. CDR3 nucleotide sequence: TGCGCCAGCAGTCCTCCCAGGGTATTCTATGGCTACACCTTC.